This T cell receptor (beta chain) was sequenced in a study of memory CD4+ T cells and cytomegalovirus serostatus. TCRdb's table, derived via immunoSEQ multiplex PCR, lists solely in-frame clones and lacks some. The sample records 45,000 to 70,000 clones, approximately 81% being singletons. As concerns this clone: Its antigen remains unidentified.

The CDR3 extends over 14 amino acids. Study results and limitations: CD4+ memory repertoires contained 67 of 164 reported CMV TCRbeta sequences.

Single viable CD3+CD4+CD8-CD45RO+ cells were sorted as the memory CD4+ T cells. The chain recombines TRBV21-1 with TRBJ2-1; no check of the table's D call, TRBD2, against the DNA was made. TRBV21-1 is described as a pseudogene. The receptor was derived from an adult in good health and CMV-seronegative. Some clones in this sample may be carry-over from other donors' samples. Material: memory CD4+ T cells from blood. The DNA for the CDR3 is TGTGCCAGGCCTAGCGGGAACTCCTACAATGAGCAGTTCTTC. This sequence encodes CARPSGNSYNEQFF.